This entry features one T cell receptor beta chain sequence. The junction had 3 bases not matched to a gene; V was cut back by 3 bases and J by 5 bases. This CDR3 has 15 amino acids. In germline, CDR1 is SGHAT, CDR2 FQNNGV. This entry is derived from a study of read filtering for tumor transcriptome and immune sequencing. From around 440 ng of RNA, a library with molecular barcoded alpha/delta and beta/gamma adaptors was made. MiXCR, run by TCRdb on the reads, gives a single entry per CDR3 protein. The sample has more than 35,000 distinct CDR3 sequences; 14% are singletons. The origin of this receptor is a donor at least 40 years old with multiple myeloma. This chain connects TRBV11-2 to TRBJ2-1; 11 bases are a match to TRBD2. The source material was a population of CD138-negative cells sorted from bone marrow. The CDR3 reads CASSLGLAENNEQFF. For the CDR3, the DNA is TGTGCCAGCAGCTTGGGACTAGCGGAAAACAATGAGCAGTTCTTC.